This TCR beta chain came from a study of molecular identifiers for immune sequencing clone quantification. Study information: Naive CD8 cell RNA, from around 20,000 or 100,000 cells, was split five ways in replicates, with four sequenced.

Of note for this clonotype: Possible read error: a much larger clone is one base away.

Preparation of the bulk TCR libraries relied on previously described methods and listed TCR primers. TCRdb re-analysed the PCR reads in MiXCR, keeping a single row per CDR3 protein. The table lists about 640,000 distinct CDR3 sequences, 20% of them singletons. The CDR3 contains 14 residues. V lost 8 bases and J 2 bases, leaving 15 bases between the germline ends. Germline CDR1 is MDHEN and CDR2 is SYDVKM. The receptor was isolated from a human donor in good health. Some libraries in this study had Jurkat cell RNA spiked in. The rearrangement joins TRBV28 to TRBJ2-5; D is possibly TRBD2 (5 bases). Input material: naive CD8+ T cells from blood, with Jurkat cell RNA spiked in. Subset described: FACS-sorted CD8+CD4-CCR7+CD45RA+ naive T cells. CDR3 DNA: TGTGCCAGCGGTGAAAAGACTAATCAAGAGACCCAGTACTTC. Protein: CASGEKTNQETQYF.